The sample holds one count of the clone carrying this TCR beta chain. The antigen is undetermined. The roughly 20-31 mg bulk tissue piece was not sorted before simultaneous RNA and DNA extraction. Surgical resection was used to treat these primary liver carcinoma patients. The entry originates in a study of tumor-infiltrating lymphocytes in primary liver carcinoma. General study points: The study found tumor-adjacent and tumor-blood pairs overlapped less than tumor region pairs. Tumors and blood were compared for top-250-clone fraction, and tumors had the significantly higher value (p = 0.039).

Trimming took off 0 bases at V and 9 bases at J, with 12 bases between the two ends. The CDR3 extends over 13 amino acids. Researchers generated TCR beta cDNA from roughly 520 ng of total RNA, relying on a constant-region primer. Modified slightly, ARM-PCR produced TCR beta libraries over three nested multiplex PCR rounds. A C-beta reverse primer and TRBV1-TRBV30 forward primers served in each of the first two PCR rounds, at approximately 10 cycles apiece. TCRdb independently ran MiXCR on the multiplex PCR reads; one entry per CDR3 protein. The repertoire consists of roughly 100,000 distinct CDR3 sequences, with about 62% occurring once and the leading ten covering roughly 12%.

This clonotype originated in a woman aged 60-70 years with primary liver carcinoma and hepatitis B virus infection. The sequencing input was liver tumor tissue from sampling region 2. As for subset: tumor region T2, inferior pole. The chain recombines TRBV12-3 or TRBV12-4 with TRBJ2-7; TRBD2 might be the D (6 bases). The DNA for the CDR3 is TGTGCCAGCAGTTTAGCTAGCGGTATCGCGCAGTACTTC. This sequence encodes CASSLASGIAQYF.